The TCR beta chain under discussion was sequenced for a study of cytomegalovirus exposure and HLA in healthy donors. Study observations and caveats: Rare sequences made up most TCRs, while some public TCRs were found in many donors. A later look showed TCR association rates differing by HLA locus, highest for DRB1 and lowest for HLA-C. The study recorded 160 or so TCR beta chains that were cytomegalovirus-associated. Later analysis reportedly placed an Asian-associated ancestry cluster below the roughly 700-donor mean in N-insertions.

It was with 60 Vbeta and 13 Jbeta primers that the PCR ran. Here immunoSEQ multiplex PCR was the method, and the copy in TCRdb shows in-frame clones only, minus some. Seen here are around 150,000 clones, over 75% observed once, and the top ten hold around 2%. A remark on this clone: The antigen is not known.

This CDR3 has 13 residues. Germline CDR1 is KGHSH and CDR2 is LQKENI. The V gene lost 0 bases and the J gene lost 7 bases, with 6 bases spanning the gap. The sequence came from a human donor in good health. The rearrangement joins TRBV18 to TRBJ2-2; tentatively, D is TRBD1 (5 bases). The material sequenced was PBMCs. The CDR3 here is CASSPPGVGELFF. Written as DNA, the CDR3 is TGTGCCAGCTCACCACCAGGGGTCGGGGAGCTGTTTTTT. Supplemented by reference TRBV18 and TRBJ2-2, the full variable domain reads NAGVMQNPRHLVRRRGQEARLRCSPMKGHSHVYWYRQLPEEGLKFMVYLQKENIIDESGMPKERFSAEFPKEGPSILRIQQVVRGDSAAYFCASSPPGVGELFFGEGSRLTVL.